This T cell receptor (beta chain) was captured by sequencing in a study of cytomegalovirus exposure and HLA in healthy donors. This clone has only a few counts. The antigen is not known. 60 Vbeta and 13 Jbeta primers were used in PCR. The repertoire was sequenced with immunoSEQ multiplex PCR; TCRdb's copy has only in-frame clones and lacks some. This sample has 130,000 or so clones; around 75% occur once, and the top ten carry less than 3%. General observations from the study: As was reported, the classifier diagnosed cytomegalovirus status with high specificity and sensitivity. V- and J-gene trimming in TCR beta was tied to a missense DCLRE1C variant by an analysis performed later. Specificity of three CMV-associated chains for CMV antigens was verified in vitro. As a later analysis revealed, most CMV-associated TCR beta chains appeared HLA-restricted.

The CDR3 spans 16 residues. Trimming took off 2 bases at V and 5 bases at J, with 18 bases between the two ends. Germline CDR1 and CDR2: WNHNN and SYGVQD (reference sequence). V is TRBV10-1 and J is TRBJ2-5; TRBD2 is a possible D gene (6 bases). Sequenced material: PBMCs. The clonotype was recovered from a woman in her thirties or forties in good health and CMV-seropositive. CDR3 sequence reads: CASSELRRGMCETQYF. CDR3 coding DNA: TGCGCCAGCAGTGAGCTGAGACGGGGGATGTGTGAGACCCAGTACTTC.